This T cell receptor beta chain comes out of a study of blood T cell repertoires in COVID-19. Study background: Specimens from acute and convalescent COVID-19 originated in the United States, Italy and Spain. T cells, B-cell-depleted T cells, or PBMCs supplied cDNA or gDNA.

Trimming stripped 2 bases from V and 3 bases from J, with 8 bases between. This CDR3 spans 13 amino acids. Per germline, CDR1 SQVTM and CDR2 ANQGSEA. A few counts support this clone. As originally analysed: How many nucleated cells were present was estimated from reference gene primer amplification. Clones were read by immunoSEQ multiplex PCR, and TCRdb kept only the in-frame ones, dropping some. V and J calls plus clone size are reproduced from that table; the DNA served to infer D and trimming. The data hold a few hundred thousand clones, with 88% observed a single time. The chain combines TRBV29-1 with TRBJ1-3; no clear D gene. This clonotype originated in a man aged 18 to 29 with active or convalescent COVID-19. The sequenced material came from peripheral blood. This CDR3 is CSVESGFGNTIYF. In nucleotides, the CDR3 is TGCAGCGTTGAAAGCGGCTTTGGAAACACCATATATTTT.